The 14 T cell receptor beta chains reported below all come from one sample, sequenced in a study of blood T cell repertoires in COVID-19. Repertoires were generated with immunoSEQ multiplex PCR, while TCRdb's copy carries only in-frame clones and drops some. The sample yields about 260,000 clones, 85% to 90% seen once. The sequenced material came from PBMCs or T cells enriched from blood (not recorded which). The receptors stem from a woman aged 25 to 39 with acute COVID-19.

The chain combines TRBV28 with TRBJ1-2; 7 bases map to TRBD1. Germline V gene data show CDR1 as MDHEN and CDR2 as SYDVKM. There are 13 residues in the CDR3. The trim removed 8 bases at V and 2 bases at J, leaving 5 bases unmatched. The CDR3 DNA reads TGTGCCAGCGTCAAGACAGGGAACTATGGCTACACCTTC. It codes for CASVKTGNYGYTF.

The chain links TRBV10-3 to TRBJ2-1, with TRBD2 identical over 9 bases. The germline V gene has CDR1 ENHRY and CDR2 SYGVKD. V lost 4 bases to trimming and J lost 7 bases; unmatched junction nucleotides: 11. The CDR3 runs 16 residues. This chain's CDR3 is CAISGTGTSRHNEQFF. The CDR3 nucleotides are TGTGCCATCAGTGGAACGGGGACTAGCCGACATAATGAGCAGTTCTTC.

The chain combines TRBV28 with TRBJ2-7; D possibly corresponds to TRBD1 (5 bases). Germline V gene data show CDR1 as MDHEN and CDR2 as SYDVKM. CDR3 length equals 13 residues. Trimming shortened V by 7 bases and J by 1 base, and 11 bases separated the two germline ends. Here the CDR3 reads CASTMTESYEQYF. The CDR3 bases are TGTGCCAGCACCATGACAGAATCCTACGAGCAGTACTTC.

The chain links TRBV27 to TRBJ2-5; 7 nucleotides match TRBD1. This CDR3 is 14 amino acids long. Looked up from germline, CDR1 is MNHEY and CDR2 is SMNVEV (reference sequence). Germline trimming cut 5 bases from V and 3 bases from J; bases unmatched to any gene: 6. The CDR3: CASSPLDREETQYF. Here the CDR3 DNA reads TGTGCCAGCAGTCCGCTCGACAGGGAAGAGACCCAGTACTTC.

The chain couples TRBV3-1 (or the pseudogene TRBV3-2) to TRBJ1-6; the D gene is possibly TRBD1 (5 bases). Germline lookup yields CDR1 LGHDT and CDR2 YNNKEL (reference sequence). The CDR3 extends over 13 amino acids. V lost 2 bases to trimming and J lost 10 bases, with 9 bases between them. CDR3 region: CASSQQGYSPLHF. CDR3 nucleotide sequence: TGTGCCAGCAGCCAACAGGGATACTCACCCCTCCACTTT.

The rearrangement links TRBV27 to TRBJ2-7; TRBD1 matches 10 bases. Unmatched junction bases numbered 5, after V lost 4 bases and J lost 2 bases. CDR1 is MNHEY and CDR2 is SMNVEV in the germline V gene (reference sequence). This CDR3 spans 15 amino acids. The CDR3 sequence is CASSSRTGGAYEQYF. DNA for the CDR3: TGTGCCAGCAGTTCGCGGACAGGGGGGGCCTACGAGCAGTACTTC.

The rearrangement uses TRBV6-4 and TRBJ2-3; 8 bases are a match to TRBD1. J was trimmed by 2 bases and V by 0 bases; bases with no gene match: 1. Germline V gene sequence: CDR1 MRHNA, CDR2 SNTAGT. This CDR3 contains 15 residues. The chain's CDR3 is CASSDSQGATDTQYF. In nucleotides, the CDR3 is TGTGCCAGCAGTGACTCGCAGGGGGCCACAGATACGCAGTATTTT.

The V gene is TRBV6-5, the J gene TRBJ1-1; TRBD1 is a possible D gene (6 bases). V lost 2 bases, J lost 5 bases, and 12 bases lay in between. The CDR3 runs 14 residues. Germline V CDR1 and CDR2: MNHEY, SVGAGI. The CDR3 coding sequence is TGTGCCAGCAGTTACCGCAACAGGGTTACTGAAGCTTTCTTT. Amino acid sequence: CASSYRNRVTEAFF.

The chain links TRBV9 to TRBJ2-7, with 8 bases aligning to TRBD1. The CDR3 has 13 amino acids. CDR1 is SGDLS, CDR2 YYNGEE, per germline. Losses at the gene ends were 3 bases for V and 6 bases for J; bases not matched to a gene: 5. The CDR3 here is CASSAYGTGEQYF. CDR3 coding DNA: TGTGCCAGCAGCGCGTATGGGACAGGCGAGCAGTACTTC.

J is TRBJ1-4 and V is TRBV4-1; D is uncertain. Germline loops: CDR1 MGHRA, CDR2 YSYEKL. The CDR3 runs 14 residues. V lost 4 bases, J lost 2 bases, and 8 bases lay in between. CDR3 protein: CASSPESTNEKLFF. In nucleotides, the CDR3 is TGCGCCAGCAGCCCCGAGAGCACTAATGAAAAACTGTTTTTT.

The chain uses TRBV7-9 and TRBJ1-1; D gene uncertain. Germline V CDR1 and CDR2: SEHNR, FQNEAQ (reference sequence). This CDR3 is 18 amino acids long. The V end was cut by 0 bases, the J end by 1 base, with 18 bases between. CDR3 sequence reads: CASSLAGDMFLSNTEAFF. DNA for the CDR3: TGTGCCAGCAGCTTAGCTGGTGACATGTTCCTCTCGAACACTGAAGCTTTCTTT.

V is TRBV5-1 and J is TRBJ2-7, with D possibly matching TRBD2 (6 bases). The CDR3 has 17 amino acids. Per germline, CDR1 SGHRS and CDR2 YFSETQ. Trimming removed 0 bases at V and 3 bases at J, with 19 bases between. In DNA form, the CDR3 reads TGCGCCAGCAGCTTGGTTGGGGGGAACTTTAGGAACTACGAGCAGTACTTC. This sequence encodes CASSLVGGNFRNYEQYF.

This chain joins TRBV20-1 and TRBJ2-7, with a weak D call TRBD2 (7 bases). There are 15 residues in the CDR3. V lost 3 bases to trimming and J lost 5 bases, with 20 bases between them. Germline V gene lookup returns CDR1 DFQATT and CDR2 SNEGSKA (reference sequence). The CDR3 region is CSASWWEGVRDEQYF. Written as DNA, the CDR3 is TGCAGTGCTAGTTGGTGGGAGGGGGTCCGCGACGAGCAGTACTTC.

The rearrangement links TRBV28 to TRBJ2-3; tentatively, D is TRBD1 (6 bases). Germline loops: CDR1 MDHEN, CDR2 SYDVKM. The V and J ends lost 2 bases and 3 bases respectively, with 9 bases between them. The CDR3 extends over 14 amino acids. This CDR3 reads CASSLQGRTDTQYF. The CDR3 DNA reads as TGTGCCAGCAGTTTACAGGGGCGGACAGATACGCAGTATTTT.